This passage covers 2 T cell receptor beta chains from one sample sequenced in a study of response to subunit inactivated influenza vaccine. TCRdb reprocessed the RT-PCR reads via MiXCR and lists one record per CDR3 protein. Of about 700,000 distinct CDR3 sequences listed, around 14% are singletons. Specimen: PBMCs from blood, collected about 14 days before vaccination. The receptors here all came from a man aged 45 to 65 who received an inactivated influenza vaccine.

The sample holds a few counts of this clonotype. The rearrangement uses TRBV7-2 and TRBJ2-7, with 7 bases identical to TRBD2. The V segment lost 4 bases and the J segment 6 bases; nucleotides outside the gene matches: 6. From germline, CDR1 is SGHTA and CDR2 FQGNSA. This CDR3 region has 13 residues. The CDR3 nucleotides are TGTGCCAGCAGCTACCAGCGGGATGTCGAGCAGTACTTC. This codes for CASSYQRDVEQYF.

This clonotype has a count of ten or more. The J gene is TRBJ2-1, the V gene TRBV6-5, with D perhaps TRBD2 (5 bases). V lost 2 bases, J lost 6 bases, and 11 bases lay in between. Per germline, CDR1 MNHEY and CDR2 SVGAGI. The CDR3 totals 14 residues. The DNA of the CDR3 is TGTGCCAGCAGTTACCCACTAGAAAGCAATGAGCAGTTCTTC. Its translation: CASSYPLESNEQFF.